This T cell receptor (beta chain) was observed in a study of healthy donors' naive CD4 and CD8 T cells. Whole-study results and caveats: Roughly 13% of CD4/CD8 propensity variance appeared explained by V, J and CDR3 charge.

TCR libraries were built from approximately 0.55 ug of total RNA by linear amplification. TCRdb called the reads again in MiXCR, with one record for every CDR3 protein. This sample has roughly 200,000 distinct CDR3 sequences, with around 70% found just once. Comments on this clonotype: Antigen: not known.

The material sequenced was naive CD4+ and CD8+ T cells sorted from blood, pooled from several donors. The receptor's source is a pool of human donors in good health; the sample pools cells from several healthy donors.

The CDR3 DNA follows: TGCAGCGCCAAGACAGCCAACTATGGCTACACCTTC. Encoded protein: CSAKTANYGYTF. The V call is TRBV29-1, the J call TRBJ1-2; weak D call: TRBD1 (5 bases). Germline V gene lookup returns CDR1 SQVTM and CDR2 ANQGSEA. This CDR3 contains 12 residues. The V gene lost 7 bases and the J gene lost 2 bases, with 11 bases spanning the gap.